This T cell receptor (beta chain) was documented in a study of blood T cell repertoires in COVID-19. Study-level background: Acute and convalescent COVID-19 specimens originated in the United States, Italy and Spain. T cells, B-cell-depleted T cells, or PBMCs supplied cDNA or gDNA.

CDR3 size: 15 residues. In germline, CDR1 is SGHAT, CDR2 FQNNGV. Trimming cost V 1 base and J 7 bases, with 16 bases left between them. In the study's own analysis: Amplification with reference gene primers provided the estimates of nucleated cell counts. Assay used: immunoSEQ multiplex PCR; TCRdb lists only in-frame clones, some missing. V and J calls and clone size follow that table, whereas D and trimming were derived from the DNA. This sample carries tens of thousands of clones, roughly 90% of them seen once, and the ten largest clones take roughly 29%. The count of this clone is one. The receptor comes from a woman in her 70s with active COVID-19. Sample: peripheral blood. This chain connects TRBV11-2 to TRBJ2-5; D ambiguous. The CDR3 coding sequence is TGTGCCAGCAGCTTAGGTTCTGGCGACCCGGGGACCCAGTACTTC. Translation: CASSLGSGDPGTQYF.